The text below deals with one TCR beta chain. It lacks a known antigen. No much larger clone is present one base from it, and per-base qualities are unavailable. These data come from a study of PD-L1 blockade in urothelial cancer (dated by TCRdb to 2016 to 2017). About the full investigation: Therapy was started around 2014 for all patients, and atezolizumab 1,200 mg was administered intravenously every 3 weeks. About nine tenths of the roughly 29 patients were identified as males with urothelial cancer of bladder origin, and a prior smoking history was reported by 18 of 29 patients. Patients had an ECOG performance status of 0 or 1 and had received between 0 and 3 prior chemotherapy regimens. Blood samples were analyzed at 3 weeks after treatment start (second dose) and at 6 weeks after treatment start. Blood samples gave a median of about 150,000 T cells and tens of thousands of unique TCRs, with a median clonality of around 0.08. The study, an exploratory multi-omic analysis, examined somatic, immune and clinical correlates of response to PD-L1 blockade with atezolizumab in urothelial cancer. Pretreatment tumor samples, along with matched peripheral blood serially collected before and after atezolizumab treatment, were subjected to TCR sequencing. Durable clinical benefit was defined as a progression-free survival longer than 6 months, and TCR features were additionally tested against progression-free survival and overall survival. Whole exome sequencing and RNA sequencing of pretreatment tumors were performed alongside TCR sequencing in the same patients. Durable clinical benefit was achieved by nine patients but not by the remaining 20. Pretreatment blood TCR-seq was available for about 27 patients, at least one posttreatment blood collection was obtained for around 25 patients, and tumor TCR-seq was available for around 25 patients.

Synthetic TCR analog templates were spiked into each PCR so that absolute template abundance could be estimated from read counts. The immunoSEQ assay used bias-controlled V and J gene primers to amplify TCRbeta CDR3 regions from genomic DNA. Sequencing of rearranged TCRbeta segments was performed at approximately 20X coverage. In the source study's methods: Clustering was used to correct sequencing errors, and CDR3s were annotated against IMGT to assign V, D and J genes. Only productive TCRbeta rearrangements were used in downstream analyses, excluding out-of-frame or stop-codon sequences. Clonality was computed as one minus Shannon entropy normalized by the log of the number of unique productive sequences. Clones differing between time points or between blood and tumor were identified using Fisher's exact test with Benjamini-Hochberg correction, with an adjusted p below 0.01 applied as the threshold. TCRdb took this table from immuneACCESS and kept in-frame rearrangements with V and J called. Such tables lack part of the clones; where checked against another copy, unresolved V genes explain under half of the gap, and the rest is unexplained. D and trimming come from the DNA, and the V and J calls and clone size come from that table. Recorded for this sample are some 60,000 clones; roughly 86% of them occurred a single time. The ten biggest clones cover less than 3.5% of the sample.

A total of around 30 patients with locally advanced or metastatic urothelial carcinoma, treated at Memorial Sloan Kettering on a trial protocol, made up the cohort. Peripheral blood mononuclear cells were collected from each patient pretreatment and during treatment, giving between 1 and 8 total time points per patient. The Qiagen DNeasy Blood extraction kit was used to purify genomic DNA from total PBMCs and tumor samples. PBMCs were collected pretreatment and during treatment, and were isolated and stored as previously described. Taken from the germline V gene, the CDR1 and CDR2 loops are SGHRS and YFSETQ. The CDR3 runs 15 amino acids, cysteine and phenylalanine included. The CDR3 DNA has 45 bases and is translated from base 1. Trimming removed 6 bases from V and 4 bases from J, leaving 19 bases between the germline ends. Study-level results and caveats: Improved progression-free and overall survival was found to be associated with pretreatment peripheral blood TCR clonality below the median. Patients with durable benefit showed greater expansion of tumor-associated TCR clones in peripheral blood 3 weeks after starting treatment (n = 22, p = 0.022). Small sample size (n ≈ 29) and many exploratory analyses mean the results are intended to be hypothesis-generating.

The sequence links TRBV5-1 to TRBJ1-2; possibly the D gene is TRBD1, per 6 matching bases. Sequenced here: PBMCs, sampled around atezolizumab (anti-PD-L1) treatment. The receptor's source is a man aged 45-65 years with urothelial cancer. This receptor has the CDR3 CASNLGGAQRYGYTF. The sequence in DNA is TGCGCCAGCAACCTTGGGGGGGCGCAGCGCTATGGCTACACCTTC.